This T cell receptor delta chain was obtained from a study of gamma-delta chains in newborns, infants, children. The wider study: Innate gammadelta T cells reportedly expand polyclonally right after birth, driven by microbial exposure, per the title.

The CDR3 is 18 residues long. Germline V gives CDR1 GEAIGNYY, CDR2 EKD. Regarding this clone: This may come from a read error, since a much larger clone is one base off.

TCRdb made new clone calls on the reads using CATT. The sample records 3,000 to 3,500 delta-chain clones, 8% to 13% being singletons. The chain is built from TRDV2 and TRDJ3; 7 bases align to TRDD3. The clonotype was recovered from a child who was a newborn, infant or young child, either healthy, febrile or measles-vaccinated (not recorded which). Sequenced input: blood. CDR3 in DNA: TGTGCCTGTGACACCGGGGGATCCCTCTCCTGGGGCACCCGACAGATGTTTTTC. It encodes CACDTGGSLSWGTRQMFF.